One and the same sample provided the 5 T cell receptor beta chains below, sequenced in a study of Graves' ophthalmopathy and Graves' hyperthyroidism. Amplification of TCR beta CDR3 regions used RNA transcripts. HTBI-primed RT-PCR formed the first round, and a multiplex PCR formed the second. TCRdb re-analysed the multiplex PCR reads in MiXCR, keeping a single row per CDR3 protein. This sample has around 1.1 million distinct CDR3 sequences, with approximately 35% found just once. Sequenced sample: peripheral blood or thyroid tissue (not recorded which). The origin of the receptors is an adult man with Graves' hyperthyroidism.

This clonotype appeared many times. V and J are TRBV20-1 and TRBJ1-4; possible D gene TRBD1, 6 bases. The CDR3 spans 14 residues. V shed 7 bases and J shed 4 bases, with 16 bases lying between them. Looked up from germline, CDR1 is DFQATT and CDR2 is SNEGSKA (reference sequence). CDR3 sequence reads: CSGLSGQSNEKLFF. The CDR3 DNA sequence: TGCAGTGGTCTGTCCGGACAGAGTAATGAAAAACTGTTTTTT.

This clonotype was counted ten times or more. The chain recombines TRBV19 with TRBJ1-1, with D possibly TRBD1 on 6 matching bases. Trimming stripped 3 bases from V and 0 bases from J, with 20 bases between. Germline lookup yields CDR1 LNHDA and CDR2 SQIVND (reference sequence). This CDR3 region has 18 residues. Here the CDR3 DNA reads TGTGCCAGTAGTATCAAATTCGCTGGACAGAGCATGAACACTGAAGCTTTCTTT. This encodes CASSIKFAGQSMNTEAFF.

This clonotype showed up just once. The chain has TRBV20-1 and TRBJ2-5, with TRBD2 identical over 7 bases. The CDR3 consists of 13 residues. Germline trimming cut 5 bases from V and 5 bases from J; bases unmatched to any gene: 8. The germline gives CDR1 DFQATT, CDR2 SNEGSKA (reference sequence). CDR3 in DNA: TGCAGTGCTTTCCGACTAGCCAGGGAGACCCAGTACTTC. Its protein product is CSAFRLARETQYF.

This clonotype was counted many times. The V and J genes are TRBV14 and TRBJ1-1; 9 bases are shared with TRBD1. Unmatched junction bases numbered 9, after V lost 3 bases and J lost 7 bases. Looked up from germline, CDR1 is SGHDN and CDR2 is FVKESK. The CDR3 is 15 residues long. CDR3: CASSQIRDRENEAFF. CDR3 DNA: TGTGCCAGCAGCCAGATCCGGGACAGGGAGAATGAAGCTTTCTTT.

The chain uses TRBV20-1 and TRBJ2-7, with D possibly matching TRBD2 (6 bases). The CDR3 runs to 15 residues. V lost 5 bases to trimming and J lost 1 base, with 18 bases between them. From germline, CDR1 is DFQATT and CDR2 SNEGSKA (reference sequence). The CDR3 protein is CSAQKGGKSSYEQYF. CDR3 DNA: TGCAGTGCTCAAAAGGGCGGGAAGAGTTCCTACGAGCAGTACTTC.